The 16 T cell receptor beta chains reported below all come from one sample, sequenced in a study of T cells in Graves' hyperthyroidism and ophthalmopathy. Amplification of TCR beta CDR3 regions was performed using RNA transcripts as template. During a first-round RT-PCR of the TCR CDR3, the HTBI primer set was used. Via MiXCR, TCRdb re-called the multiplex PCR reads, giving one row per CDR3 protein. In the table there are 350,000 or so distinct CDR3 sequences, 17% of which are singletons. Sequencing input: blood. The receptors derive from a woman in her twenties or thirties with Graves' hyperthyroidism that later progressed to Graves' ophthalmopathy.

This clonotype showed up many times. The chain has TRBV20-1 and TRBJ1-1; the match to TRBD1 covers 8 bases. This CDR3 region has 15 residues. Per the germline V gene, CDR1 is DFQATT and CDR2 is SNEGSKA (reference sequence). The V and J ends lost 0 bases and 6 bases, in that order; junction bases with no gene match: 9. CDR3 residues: CSARDLQGAKAEAFF. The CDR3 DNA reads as TGCAGTGCTAGAGATCTTCAGGGGGCCAAGGCTGAAGCTTTCTTT.

CDR3 residues: CASSSGGGEETQYF. CDR3 DNA sequence: TGTGCCAGCAGCTCGGGGGGAGGGGAGGAGACCCAGTACTTC. This chain connects TRBV11-2 to TRBJ2-5; 7 positions agree with TRBD2. Germline assignment: CDR1 SGHAT and CDR2 FQNNGV. J gave up 5 bases and V 4 bases, and 7 bases lay outside the gene matches. The length of the CDR3 is 14 residues.

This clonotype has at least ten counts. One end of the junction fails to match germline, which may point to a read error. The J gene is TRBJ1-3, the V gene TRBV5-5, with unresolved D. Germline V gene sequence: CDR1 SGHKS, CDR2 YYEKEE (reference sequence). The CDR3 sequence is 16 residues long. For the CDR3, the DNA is TGTGCCAGCAGCAAACTAAGGGAGCACTCTGGAAACGCCATATATTTT. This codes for CASSKLREHSGNAIYF. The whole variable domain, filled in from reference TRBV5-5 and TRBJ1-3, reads DAGVTQSPTHLIKTRGQQVTLRCSPISGHKSVSWYQQVLGQGPQFIFQYYEKEERGRGNFPDRFSARQFPNYSSELNVNALLLGDSALYLCASSKLREHSGNAIYFGEGSWLTVV.

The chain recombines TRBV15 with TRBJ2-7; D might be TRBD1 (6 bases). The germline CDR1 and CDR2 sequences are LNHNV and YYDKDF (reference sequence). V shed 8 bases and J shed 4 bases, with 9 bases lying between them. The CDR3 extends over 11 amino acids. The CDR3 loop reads CATFRGYEQYV. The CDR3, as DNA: TGTGCCACCTTTAGGGGGTACGAGCAGTACGTC.

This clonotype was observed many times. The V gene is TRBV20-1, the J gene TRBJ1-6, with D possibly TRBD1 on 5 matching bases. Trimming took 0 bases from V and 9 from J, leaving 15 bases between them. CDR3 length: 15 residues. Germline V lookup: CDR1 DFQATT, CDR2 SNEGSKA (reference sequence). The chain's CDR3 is CSARDQARVASPLHF. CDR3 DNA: TGCAGTGCTAGAGATCAGGCCAGGGTTGCTTCACCCCTCCACTTT.

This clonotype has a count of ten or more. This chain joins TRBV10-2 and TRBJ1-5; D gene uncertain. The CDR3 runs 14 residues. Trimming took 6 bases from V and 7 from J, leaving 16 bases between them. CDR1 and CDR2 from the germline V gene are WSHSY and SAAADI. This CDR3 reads CASSDRGTGQPQHF. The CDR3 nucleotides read TGCGCCAGCAGCGATCGAGGTACTGGGCAGCCCCAGCATTTT.

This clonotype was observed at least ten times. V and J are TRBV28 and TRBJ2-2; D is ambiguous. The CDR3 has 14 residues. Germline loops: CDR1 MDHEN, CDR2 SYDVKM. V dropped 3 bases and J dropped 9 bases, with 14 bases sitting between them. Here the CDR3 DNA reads TGTGCCAGCAGTTTTCGTCCAAGGTCCCGGGAGCTGTTTTTT. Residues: CASSFRPRSRELFF.

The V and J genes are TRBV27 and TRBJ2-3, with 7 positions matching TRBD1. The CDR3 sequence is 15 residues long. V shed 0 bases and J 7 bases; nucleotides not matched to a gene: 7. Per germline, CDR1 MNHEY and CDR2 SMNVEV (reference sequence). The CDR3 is CASSLSALRGYTQYF. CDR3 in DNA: TGTGCCAGCAGTTTATCGGCTCTCAGGGGGTATACGCAGTATTTT.

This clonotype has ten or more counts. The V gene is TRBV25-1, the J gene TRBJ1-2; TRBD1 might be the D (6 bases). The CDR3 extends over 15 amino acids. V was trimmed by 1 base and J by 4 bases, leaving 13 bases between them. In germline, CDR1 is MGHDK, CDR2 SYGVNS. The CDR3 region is CASSEFSGGRYGYTF. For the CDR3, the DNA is TGTGCCAGCAGTGAATTTTCGGGGGGCCGCTATGGCTACACCTTC.

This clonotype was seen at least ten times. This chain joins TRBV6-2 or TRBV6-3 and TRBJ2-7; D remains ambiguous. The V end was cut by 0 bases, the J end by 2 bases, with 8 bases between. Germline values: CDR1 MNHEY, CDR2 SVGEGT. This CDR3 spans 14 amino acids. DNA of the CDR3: TGTGCCAGCAGTTACTCCGGCGGTCCCTACGAGCAGTACTTC. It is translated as CASSYSGGPYEQYF.

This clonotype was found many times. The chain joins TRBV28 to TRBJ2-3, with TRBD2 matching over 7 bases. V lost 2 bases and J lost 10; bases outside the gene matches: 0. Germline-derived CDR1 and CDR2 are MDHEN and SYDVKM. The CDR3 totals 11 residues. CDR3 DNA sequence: TGTGCCAGCAGTTTACGGGGGGCGCAGTATTTT. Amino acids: CASSLRGAQYF.

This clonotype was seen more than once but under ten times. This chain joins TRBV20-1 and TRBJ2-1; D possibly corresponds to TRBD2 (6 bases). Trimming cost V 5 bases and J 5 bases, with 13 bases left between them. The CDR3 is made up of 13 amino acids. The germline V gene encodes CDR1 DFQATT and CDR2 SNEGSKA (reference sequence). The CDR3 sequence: CSAPSGEHNEQFF. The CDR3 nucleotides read TGCAGTGCTCCCTCGGGAGAACACAATGAGCAGTTCTTC.

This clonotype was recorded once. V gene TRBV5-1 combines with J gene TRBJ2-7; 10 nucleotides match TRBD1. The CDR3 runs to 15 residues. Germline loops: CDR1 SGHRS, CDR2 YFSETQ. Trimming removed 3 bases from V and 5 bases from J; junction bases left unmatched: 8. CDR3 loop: CASSSRPGTGDEQYF. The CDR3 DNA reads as TGCGCCAGCAGCTCCCGTCCCGGGACAGGGGACGAGCAGTACTTC.

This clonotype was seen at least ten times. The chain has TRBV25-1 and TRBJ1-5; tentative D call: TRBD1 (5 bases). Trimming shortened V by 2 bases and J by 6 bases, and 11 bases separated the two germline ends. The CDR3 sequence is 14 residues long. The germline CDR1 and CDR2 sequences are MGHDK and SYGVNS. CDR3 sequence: CASSEGGEGQPQHF. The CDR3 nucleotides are TGTGCCAGCAGTGAAGGAGGGGAAGGTCAGCCCCAGCATTTT.

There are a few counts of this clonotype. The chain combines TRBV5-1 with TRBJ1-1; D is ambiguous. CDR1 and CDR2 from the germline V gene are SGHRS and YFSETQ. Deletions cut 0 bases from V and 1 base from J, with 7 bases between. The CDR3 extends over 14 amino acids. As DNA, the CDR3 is TGCGCCAGCAGCTTGGAGTTTTGGAACACTGAAGCTTTCTTT. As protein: CASSLEFWNTEAFF.

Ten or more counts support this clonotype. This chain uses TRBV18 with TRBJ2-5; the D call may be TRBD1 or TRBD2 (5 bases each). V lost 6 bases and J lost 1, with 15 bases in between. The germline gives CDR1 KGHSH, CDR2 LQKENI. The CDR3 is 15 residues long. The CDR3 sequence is CASSRGTGPQETQYF. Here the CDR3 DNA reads TGTGCCAGCTCTCGGGGAACGGGGCCCCAAGAGACCCAGTACTTC.